This T cell receptor (beta chain) appears in the sequencing data of a study of blood T cell repertoires in COVID-19. Study summary: Acute and convalescent COVID-19 samples came from the United States, Italy and Spain. PBMCs, B-cell-depleted T cells, or T cells were the source of the cDNA or gDNA that made up the material.

This CDR3 has 13 amino acids. Germline assignment: CDR1 SGDLS and CDR2 YYNGEE. Trimming took 3 bases from V and 3 from J; bases not matched to a gene: 3. Original processing methods: The authors estimated nucleated cell counts from reference gene primer amplification. The repertoire was sequenced with immunoSEQ multiplex PCR; TCRdb's copy has only in-frame clones and lacks some. V, J and clone size are taken as reported in that table, and D and trimming were inferred from the DNA itself. The sample holds roughly 300,000 clones; more than 70% are singletons and the top ten take about 7.8%. The genes are TRBV9 and TRBJ2-7; 7 positions agree with TRBD2. The TCR comes from a woman in her fifties or sixties who had recovered from COVID-19. The sample taken for sequencing was peripheral blood. The CDR3 DNA follows: TGTGCCAGCAGCGCGGGACTAAACTACGAGCAGTACTTC. Encoded protein: CASSAGLNYEQYF.